This T cell receptor (beta chain) was identified during a study of OX40 agonist ivuxolimab in advanced cancers. The wider study: Prior anti-PD-1, anti-PD-L1 or anti-CTLA-4 therapy did not bar entry, and around 39% had some.

The protocol was immunoSEQ multiplex PCR, while the TCRdb copy is restricted to in-frame clones and leaves out a portion. The sample has 65,000 to 85,000 clones, around 81% seen once. V gave up 5 bases and J gave up 7 bases; unmatched junction bases: 8. Per germline, CDR1 SEHNR and CDR2 FQNEAQ (reference sequence). This CDR3 has 15 amino acids. The sample consisted of CD4+ or CD8+ T cells sorted from blood, taken in a trial of the OX40 agonist ivuxolimab. V usage is TRBV7-9 and J usage is TRBJ2-1, with TRBD2 matching 10 bases. This TCR derives from an adult with an advanced solid tumor such as melanoma, head and neck, liver or kidney cancer. The chain's CDR3 is CASSQQLAGSNEQFF. CDR3 sequence (DNA): TGTGCCAGCAGCCAACAACTAGCGGGATCGAATGAGCAGTTCTTC.